Listed below are T cell receptor beta chains from one sample, sequenced in a study of neurological immune-mediated disorders. MiXCR was run by TCRdb on the 5' RACE reads, yielding one entry per CDR3 protein. The sample has about 77,000 distinct CDR3 sequences, approximately 9.4% seen once; the top ten hold less than 2%. Sample: PBMCs. Receptors originate from a man over 45 in good health. CDR3s include the opening cysteine and the closing phenylalanine or tryptophan. D genes are given only for firm matches. Size is stated for part of the rows, as once, few or many counts, or as a class when the clone is expanded.

many	TRBV5-5	TRBJ2-2	TRBD1	CASSRSGGTGELFF	TGTGCCAGCAGCCGCTCAGGGGGCACCGGGGAGCTGTTTTTT
many	TRBV27	TRBJ2-1	-	CASSPLPRNEQFF	TGTGCCAGCAGCCCCCTCCCCAGGAATGAGCAGTTCTTC
many	TRBV5-1	TRBJ1-4	TRBD1	CASSLEGDRGPPNEKLFF	TGCGCCAGCAGCTTGGAGGGGGACAGGGGGCCTCCTAATGAAAAACTGTTTTTT
-	TRBV7-2	TRBJ2-1	TRBD1	CASSPRQGRNEQFF	TGTGCCAGCAGCCCGCGACAGGGGAGGAATGAGCAGTTCTTC
many	TRBV20-1	TRBJ2-7	-	CSARVGAVSYEQYF	TGCAGTGCTAGAGTGGGGGCGGTATCCTACGAGCAGTACTTC
many	TRBV20-1	TRBJ2-5	TRBD2	CSAREGAGGLQETQYF	TGCAGTGCTAGAGAGGGAGCGGGGGGGCTCCAAGAGACCCAGTACTTC
many	TRBV27	TRBJ1-1	TRBD1	CASSSTGGITEAFF	TGTGCCAGCAGTTCGACAGGGGGCATTACTGAAGCTTTCTTT
many	TRBV12-3/TRBV12-4	TRBJ2-1	TRBD1	CASSLGGTGGFEQFF	TGTGCCAGCAGTCTGGGGGGGACAGGGGGCTTTGAGCAGTTCTTC
many	TRBV5-1	TRBJ2-3	-	CASARGGADTQYF	TGCGCCAGCGCCCGAGGGGGTGCAGATACGCAGTATTTT
many	TRBV3-1	TRBJ2-1	TRBD2	CASSQDSASGSSYNEQFF	TGTGCCAGCAGCCAAGATTCGGCTAGCGGGAGCTCCTACAATGAGCAGTTCTTC
-	TRBV5-1	TRBJ2-7	TRBD2	CASSLIPAGGPSYEQCF	TGCGCCAGCAGTCTGATCCCGGCGGGGGGGCCCTCCTACGAGCAGTGCTTC
many	TRBV5-5	TRBJ1-2	-	CASSLEAGPTSYGYTF	TGTGCCAGCAGCTTGGAAGCGGGTCCGACTAGCTATGGCTACACCTTC
many	TRBV7-2	TRBJ1-1	-	CASLKDSLLMNTEAFF	TGTGCCAGCCTGAAAGACAGTCTTTTAATGAACACTGAAGCTTTCTTT
many	TRBV7-9	TRBJ2-7	TRBD2	CASSLWGGRKNEQYF	TGTGCCAGCAGCTTGTGGGGGGGGAGGAAAAACGAGCAGTACTTC
many	TRBV7-2	TRBJ2-5	TRBD2	CASSTILADAAPRYF	TGTGCCAGCAGCACGATACTAGCGGATGCTGCCCCGCGGTACTTC
-	TRBV12-3/TRBV12-4	TRBJ2-1	TRBD1	CASSLMGQGCNVQFF	TGTGCCAGCAGTTTGATGGGACAGGGGTGCAATGTGCAGTTCTTC
many	TRBV29-1	TRBJ2-2	-	CSVDRANTGELFF	TGCAGCGTTGACAGGGCGAACACCGGGGAGCTGTTTTTT
many	TRBV7-3	TRBJ2-5	TRBD2	CASSLTGTSGGAKQETQYF	TGTGCCAGCAGCTTGACCGGGACTAGCGGGGGGGCGAAGCAAGAGACCCAGTACTTC
-	TRBV5-1	TRBJ2-7	TRBD1	CASSPTGGLYEQYF	TGCGCCAGCAGCCCTACAGGGGGCCTCTACGAGCAGTACTTC
many	TRBV29-1	TRBJ2-5	-	CSVMGEGAYTQETQYF	TGCAGCGTCATGGGGGAGGGGGCCTATACCCAAGAGACCCAGTACTTC
many	TRBV5-1	TRBJ2-5	TRBD2	CASSLVPAGGPETQYF	TGCGCCAGCAGCTTGGTTCCAGCGGGGGGCCCGGAGACCCAGTACTTC
many	TRBV25-1	TRBJ1-4	-	CASSERTNEKLFF	TGTGCCAGCAGTGAAAGAACAAATGAAAAACTGTTTTTT
many	TRBV7-2	TRBJ2-3	-	CASSARQSTDTQYF	TGTGCCAGCAGCGCACGACAAAGCACAGATACGCAGTATTTT
many	TRBV20-1	TRBJ1-1	-	CSARDLLGSNTEAFF	TGCAGTGCTAGAGATCTCTTAGGTTCGAACACTGAAGCTTTCTTT
many	TRBV20-1	TRBJ2-5	-	CSARVLAGGTQYF	TGCAGTGCTAGGGTACTAGCCGGGGGGACCCAGTACTTC
many	TRBV20-1	TRBJ2-1	TRBD2	CSGALAGYNEQFF	TGCAGTGGTGCCCTAGCGGGCTACAATGAGCAGTTCTTC
many	TRBV7-9	TRBJ1-2	-	CASSSRAIAIYGYTF	TGTGCCAGCAGCTCCCGGGCCATCGCGATCTATGGCTACACCTTC
many	TRBV5-1	TRBJ2-2	TRBD2	CASSLTSGLNTGELFF	TGCGCCAGCAGCTTGACTAGCGGGCTGAACACCGGGGAGCTGTTTTTT
many	TRBV5-1	TRBJ1-1	-	CASSLELDTEAFF	TGCGCCAGCAGCTTGGAGTTAGACACTGAAGCTTTCTTT
many	TRBV6-2/TRBV6-3	TRBJ2-3	TRBD2	CASSSGLAGDWDTQYF	TGTGCCAGCAGTTCCGGACTAGCGGGGGACTGGGATACGCAGTATTTT
few	TRBV19	TRBJ2-1	TRBD1	CASSPGTGESNEQFF	TGTGCCAGTAGCCCCGGGACAGGGGAATCCAATGAGCAGTTCTTC
many	TRBV6-6	TRBJ1-3	-	CASSEGVKQGNTIYF	TGTGCCAGCAGTGAGGGGGTAAAACAGGGAAACACCATATATTTT